What follows describes a single T cell receptor (beta chain). The antigen is not known. This sample is part of a study of neoadjuvant anti-PD-1 for oral cavity cancer. Study-level points and caveats: Pretreatment Treg/Th17 ratio correlated inversely with post-treatment tumor clonality. Post-nivolumab, blood T cell clonality was significantly elevated in non-responders.

Trimming removed 7 bases from V and 9 bases from J, with 21 bases in between. CDR3 length: 14 residues. CDR1 MDHEN and CDR2 SYDVKM come from the germline V gene. Profiling relied on immunoSEQ multiplex PCR, and the TCRdb table lists in-frame clones only, not all of them. The table includes about 15,000 clones, about 67% detected once. The sequence was obtained from a person aged 40 to 85 with oral cavity squamous cell carcinoma. The sample in question was PBMCs, obtained before nivolumab (anti-PD-1) treatment. The rearrangement joins TRBV28 to TRBJ2-5; D may be TRBD2 (5 bases). CDR3 coding DNA: TGTGCCAGCAAGGGAACCAAACTAAAGAGGGCCCAGTACTTC. Its protein product is CASKGTKLKRAQYF.